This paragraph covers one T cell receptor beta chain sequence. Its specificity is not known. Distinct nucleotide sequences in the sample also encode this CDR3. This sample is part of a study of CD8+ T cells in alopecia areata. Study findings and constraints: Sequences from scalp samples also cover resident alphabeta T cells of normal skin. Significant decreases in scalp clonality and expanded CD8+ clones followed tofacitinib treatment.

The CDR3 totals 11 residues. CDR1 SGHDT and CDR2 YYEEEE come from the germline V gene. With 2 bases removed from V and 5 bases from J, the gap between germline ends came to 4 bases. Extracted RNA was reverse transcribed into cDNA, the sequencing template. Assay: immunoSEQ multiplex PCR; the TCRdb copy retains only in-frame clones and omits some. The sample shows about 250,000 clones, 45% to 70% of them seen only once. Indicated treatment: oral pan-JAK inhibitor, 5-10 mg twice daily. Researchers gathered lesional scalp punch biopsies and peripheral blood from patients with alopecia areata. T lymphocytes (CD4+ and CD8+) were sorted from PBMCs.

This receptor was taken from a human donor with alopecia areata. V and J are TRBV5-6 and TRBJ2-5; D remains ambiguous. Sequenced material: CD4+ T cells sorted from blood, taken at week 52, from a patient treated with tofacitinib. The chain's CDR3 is CASSFRETQYF. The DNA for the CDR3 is TGTGCCAGCAGCTTTAGGGAGACCCAGTACTTC.